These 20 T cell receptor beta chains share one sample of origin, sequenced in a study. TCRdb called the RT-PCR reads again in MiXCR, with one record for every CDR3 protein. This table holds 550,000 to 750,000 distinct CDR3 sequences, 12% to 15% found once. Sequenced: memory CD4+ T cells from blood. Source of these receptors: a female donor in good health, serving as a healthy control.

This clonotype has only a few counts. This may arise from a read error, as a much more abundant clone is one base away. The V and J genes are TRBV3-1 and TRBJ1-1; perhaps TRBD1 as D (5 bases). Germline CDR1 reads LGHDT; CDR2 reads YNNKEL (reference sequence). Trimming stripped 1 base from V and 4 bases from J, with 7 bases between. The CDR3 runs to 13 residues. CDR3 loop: CASSQVGATEAFF. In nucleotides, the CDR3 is TGTGCCAGCAGCCAAGTAGGGGCCACTGAAGCTTTCTTT.

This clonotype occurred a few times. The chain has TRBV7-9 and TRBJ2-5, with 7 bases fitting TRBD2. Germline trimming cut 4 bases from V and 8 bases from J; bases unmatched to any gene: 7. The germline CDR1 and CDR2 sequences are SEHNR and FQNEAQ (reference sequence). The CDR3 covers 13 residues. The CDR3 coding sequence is TGTGCCAGCAGCTGGAGCGGGGCAGGTACCCAGTACTTC. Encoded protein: CASSWSGAGTQYF.

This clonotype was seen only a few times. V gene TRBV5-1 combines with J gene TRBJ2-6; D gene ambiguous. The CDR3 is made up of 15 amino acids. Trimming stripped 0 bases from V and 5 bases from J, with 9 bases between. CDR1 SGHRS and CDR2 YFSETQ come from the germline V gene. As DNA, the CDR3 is TGCGCCAGCAGCTTGGACGTCGGGTGGGCCAACGTCCTGACTTTC. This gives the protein CASSLDVGWANVLTF.

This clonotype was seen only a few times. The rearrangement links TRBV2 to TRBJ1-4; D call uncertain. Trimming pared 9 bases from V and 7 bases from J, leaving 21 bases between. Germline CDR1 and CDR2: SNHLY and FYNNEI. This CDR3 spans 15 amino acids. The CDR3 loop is CASAQTDGVTEKLFF. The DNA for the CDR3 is TGTGCCAGTGCCCAGACCGACGGGGTGACTGAAAAACTGTTTTTT.

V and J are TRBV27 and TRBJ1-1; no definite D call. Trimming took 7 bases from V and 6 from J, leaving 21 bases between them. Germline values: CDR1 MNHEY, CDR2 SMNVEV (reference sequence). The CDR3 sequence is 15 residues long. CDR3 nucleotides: TGTGCCAGCACCTTATCCCCTACAGTATTCTCTGAAGCTTTCTTT. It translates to CASTLSPTVFSEAFF.

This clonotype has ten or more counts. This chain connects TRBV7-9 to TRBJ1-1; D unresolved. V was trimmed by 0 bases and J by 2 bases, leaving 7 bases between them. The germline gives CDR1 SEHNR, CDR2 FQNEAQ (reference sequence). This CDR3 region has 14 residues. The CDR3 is CASSLALTNTEAFF. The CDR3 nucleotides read TGTGCCAGCAGCTTAGCGCTCACCAACACTGAAGCTTTCTTT. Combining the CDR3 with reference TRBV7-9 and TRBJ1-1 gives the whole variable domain DTGVSQNPRHKITKRGQNVTFRCDPISEHNRLYWYRQTLGQGPEFLTYFQNEAQLEKSRLLSDRFSAERPKGSFSTLEIQRTEQGDSAMYLCASSLALTNTEAFFGQGTRLTVV.

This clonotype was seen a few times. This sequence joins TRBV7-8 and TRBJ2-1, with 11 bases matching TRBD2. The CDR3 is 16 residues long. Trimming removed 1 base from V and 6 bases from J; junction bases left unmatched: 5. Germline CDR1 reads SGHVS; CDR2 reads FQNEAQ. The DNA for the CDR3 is TGTGCCAGCAGCTTAGGGGGGACTAGCGGTGGCAATGAGCAGTTCTTC. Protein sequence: CASSLGGTSGGNEQFF.

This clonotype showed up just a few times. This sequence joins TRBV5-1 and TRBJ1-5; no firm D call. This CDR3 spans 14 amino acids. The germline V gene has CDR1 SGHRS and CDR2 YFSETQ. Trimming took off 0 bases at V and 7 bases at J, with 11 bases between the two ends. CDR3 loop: CASSLAGFGQPQHF. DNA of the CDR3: TGCGCCAGCAGCTTGGCCGGGTTTGGCCAGCCCCAGCATTTT.

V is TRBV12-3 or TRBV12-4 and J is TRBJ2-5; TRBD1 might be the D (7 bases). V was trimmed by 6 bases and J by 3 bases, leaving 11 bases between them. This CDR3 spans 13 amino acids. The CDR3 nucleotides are TGTGCCAGCAGGGGGGGACAGAAAGAGACCCAGTACTTC. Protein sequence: CASRGGQKETQYF.

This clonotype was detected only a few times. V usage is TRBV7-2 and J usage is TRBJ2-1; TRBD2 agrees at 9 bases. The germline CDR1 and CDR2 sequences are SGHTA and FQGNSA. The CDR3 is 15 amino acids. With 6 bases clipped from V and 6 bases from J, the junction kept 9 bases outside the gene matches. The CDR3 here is CASSPEREAFNEQFF. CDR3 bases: TGTGCCAGCAGTCCGGAGCGGGAGGCCTTCAATGAGCAGTTCTTC. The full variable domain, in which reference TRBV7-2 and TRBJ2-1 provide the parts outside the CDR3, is GAGVSQSPSNKVTEKGKDVELRCDPISGHTALYWYRQSLGQGLEFLIYFQGNSAPDKSGLPSDRFSAERTGGSVSTLTIQRTQQEDSAVYLCASSPEREAFNEQFFGPGTRLTVL.

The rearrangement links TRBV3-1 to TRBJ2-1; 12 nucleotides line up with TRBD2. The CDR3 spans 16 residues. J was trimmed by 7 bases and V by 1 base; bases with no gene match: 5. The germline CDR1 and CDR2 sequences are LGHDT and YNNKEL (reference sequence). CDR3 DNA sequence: TGTGCCAGCAGCCAAGGACTAGCGGGAGTAGGGAATGAGCAGTTCTTC. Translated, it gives CASSQGLAGVGNEQFF.

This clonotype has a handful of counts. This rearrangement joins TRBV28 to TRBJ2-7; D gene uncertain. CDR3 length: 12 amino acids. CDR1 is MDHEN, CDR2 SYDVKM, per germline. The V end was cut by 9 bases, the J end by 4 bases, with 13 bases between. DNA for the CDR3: TGTGCCAGTGTCCGCGAACCGTACGAGCAGTACTTC. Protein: CASVREPYEQYF. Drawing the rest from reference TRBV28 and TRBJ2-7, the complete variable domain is DVKVTQSSRYLVKRTGEKVFLECVQDMDHENMFWYRQDPGLGLRLIYFSYDVKMKEKGDIPEGYSVSREKKERFSLILESASTNQTSMYLCASVREPYEQYFGPGTRLTVT.

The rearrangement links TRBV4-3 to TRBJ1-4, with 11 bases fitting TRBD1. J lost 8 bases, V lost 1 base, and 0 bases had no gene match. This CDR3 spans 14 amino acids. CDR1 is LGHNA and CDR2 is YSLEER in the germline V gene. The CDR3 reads CASSQGDRGEKLFF. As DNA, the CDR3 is TGCGCCAGCAGCCAAGGGGACAGGGGGGAAAAACTGTTTTTT.

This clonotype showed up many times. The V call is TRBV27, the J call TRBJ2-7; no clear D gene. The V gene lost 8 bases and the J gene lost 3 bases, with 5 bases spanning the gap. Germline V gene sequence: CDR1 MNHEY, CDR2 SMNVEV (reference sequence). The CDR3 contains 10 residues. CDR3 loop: CASLIYEQYF. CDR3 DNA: TGTGCCAGCCTAATCTACGAGCAGTACTTC.

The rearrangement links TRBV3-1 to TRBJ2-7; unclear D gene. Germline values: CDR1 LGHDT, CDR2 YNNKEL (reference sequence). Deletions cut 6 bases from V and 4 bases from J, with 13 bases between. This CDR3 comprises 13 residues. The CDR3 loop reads CASSYRQFYEQYF. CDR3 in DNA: TGTGCCAGCAGTTACAGACAATTTTACGAGCAGTACTTC.

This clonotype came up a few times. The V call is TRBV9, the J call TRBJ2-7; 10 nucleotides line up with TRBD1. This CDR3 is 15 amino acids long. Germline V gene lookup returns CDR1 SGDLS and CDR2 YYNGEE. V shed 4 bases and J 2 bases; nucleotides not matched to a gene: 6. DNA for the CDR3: TGTGCCAGCAGCCCACGACAGGGGGCGGCCTACGAGCAGTACTTC. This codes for CASSPRQGAAYEQYF. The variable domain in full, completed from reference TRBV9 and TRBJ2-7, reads DSGVTQTPKHLITATGQRVTLRCSPRSGDLSVYWYQQSLDQGLQFLIQYYNGEERAKGNILERFSAQQFPDLHSELNLSSLELGDSALYFCASSPRQGAAYEQYFGPGTRLTVT.

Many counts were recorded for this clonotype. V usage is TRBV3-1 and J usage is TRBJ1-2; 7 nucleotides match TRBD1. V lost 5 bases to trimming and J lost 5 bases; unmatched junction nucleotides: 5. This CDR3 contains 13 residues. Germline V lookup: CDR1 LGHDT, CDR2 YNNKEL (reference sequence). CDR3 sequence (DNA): TGTGCCAGCAGCGCGGGACAGCTTTATGGCTACACCTTC. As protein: CASSAGQLYGYTF.

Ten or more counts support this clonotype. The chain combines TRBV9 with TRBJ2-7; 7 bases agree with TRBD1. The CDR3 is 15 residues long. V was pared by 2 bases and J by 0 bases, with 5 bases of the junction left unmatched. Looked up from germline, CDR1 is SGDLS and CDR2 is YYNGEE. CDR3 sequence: CASSVGRDSSYEQYF. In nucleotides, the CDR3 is TGTGCCAGCAGCGTCGGCCGGGACAGCTCCTACGAGCAGTACTTC.

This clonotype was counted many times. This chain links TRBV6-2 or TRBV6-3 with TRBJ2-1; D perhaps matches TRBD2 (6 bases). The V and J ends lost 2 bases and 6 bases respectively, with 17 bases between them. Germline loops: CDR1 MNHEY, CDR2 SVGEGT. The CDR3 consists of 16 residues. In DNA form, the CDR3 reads TGTGCCAGCAGTTACCGTCTGGGGGAGGTGATCAATGAGCAGTTCTTC. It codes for CASSYRLGEVINEQFF.

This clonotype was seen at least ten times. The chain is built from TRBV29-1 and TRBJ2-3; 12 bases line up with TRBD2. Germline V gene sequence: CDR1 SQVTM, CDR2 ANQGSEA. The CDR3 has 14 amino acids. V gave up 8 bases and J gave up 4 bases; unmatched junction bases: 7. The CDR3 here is CSSLAGGGADTQYF. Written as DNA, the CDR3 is TGCAGCTCACTAGCGGGAGGTGGGGCAGATACGCAGTATTTT.